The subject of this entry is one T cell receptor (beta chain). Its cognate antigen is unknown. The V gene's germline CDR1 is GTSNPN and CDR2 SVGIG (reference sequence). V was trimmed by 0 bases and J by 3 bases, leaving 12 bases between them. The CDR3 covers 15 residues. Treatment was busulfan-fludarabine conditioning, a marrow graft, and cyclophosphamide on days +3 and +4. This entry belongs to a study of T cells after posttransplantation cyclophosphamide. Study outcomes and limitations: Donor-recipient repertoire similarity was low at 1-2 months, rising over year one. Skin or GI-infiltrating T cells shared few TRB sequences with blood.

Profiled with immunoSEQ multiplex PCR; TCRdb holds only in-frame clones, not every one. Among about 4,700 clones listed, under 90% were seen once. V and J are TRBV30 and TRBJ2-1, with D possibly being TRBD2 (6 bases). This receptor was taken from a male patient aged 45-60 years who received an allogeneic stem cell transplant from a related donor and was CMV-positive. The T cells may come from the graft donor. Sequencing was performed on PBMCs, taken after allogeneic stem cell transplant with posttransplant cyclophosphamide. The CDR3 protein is CAWSVKLAIYNEQFF. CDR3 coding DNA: TGTGCCTGGAGTGTAAAGCTAGCGATCTACAATGAGCAGTTCTTC. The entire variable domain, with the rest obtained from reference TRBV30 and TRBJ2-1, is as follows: SQTIHQWPATLVQPVGSPLSLECTVEGTSNPNLYWYRQAAGRGLQLLFYSVGIGQISSEVPQNLSASRPQDRQFILSSKKLLLSDSGFYLCAWSVKLAIYNEQFFGPGTRLTVL.